This TCR beta chain appears in the sequencing data of a study of siplizumab effects on memory and regulatory T cells. The study, taken as a whole, reports: There appeared to be greater diversity in naive T cells than in memory cells, and naive T cells seemed major contributors to the alloresponse.

Sequencing used immunoSEQ multiplex PCR; TCRdb keeps in-frame clones, though not all of them. The sample lists some 100,000 clones; approximately 92% were seen once. The germline V gene encodes CDR1 KGHSH and CDR2 LQKENI. The CDR3 consists of 17 residues. The ends were cut back, 5 bases at V and 3 bases at J, with 22 bases in the middle. Note on this clone: No antigen is known for it.

The sample taken for sequencing was CD4+ T cells sorted from blood. The receptor comes from a human donor in good health. Some clones in this sample may be carry-over from other donors' samples. The genes are TRBV18 and TRBJ2-5; a weak D match, TRBD2 (5 bases). CDR3 in amino acids: CASSTIPVGVRKETQYF. The CDR3 DNA sequence: TGTGCCAGCTCAACAATCCCGGTCGGGGTCCGCAAAGAGACCCAGTACTTC.